This entry is about one T cell receptor beta chain. The source of the sample is a study of cytotoxic CD8 clonotypes in ibrutinib-treated CLL. V shed 0 bases, J shed 2 bases, and the junction held 5 bases outside the gene matches. The CDR3 is made up of 16 amino acids. CDR1 SGHRS and CDR2 YFSETQ come from the germline V gene. Using immunoSEQ multiplex PCR, the repertoire was profiled, and TCRdb retains in-frame clones only, with some absent. This sample has approximately 100,000 clones; approximately 58% occur once, and the top ten carry under 45%. The input for sequencing was PBMCs, taken after 24 months of ibrutinib treatment. The clonotype was recovered from a human donor with chronic lymphocytic leukemia. V is TRBV5-1 and J is TRBJ1-2, with 9 bases matching TRBD1. In nucleotides, the CDR3 is TGCGCCAGCAGCTTGGCCACGACAGGGGGGAACTATGGCTACACCTTC. Translated: CASSLATTGGNYGYTF.